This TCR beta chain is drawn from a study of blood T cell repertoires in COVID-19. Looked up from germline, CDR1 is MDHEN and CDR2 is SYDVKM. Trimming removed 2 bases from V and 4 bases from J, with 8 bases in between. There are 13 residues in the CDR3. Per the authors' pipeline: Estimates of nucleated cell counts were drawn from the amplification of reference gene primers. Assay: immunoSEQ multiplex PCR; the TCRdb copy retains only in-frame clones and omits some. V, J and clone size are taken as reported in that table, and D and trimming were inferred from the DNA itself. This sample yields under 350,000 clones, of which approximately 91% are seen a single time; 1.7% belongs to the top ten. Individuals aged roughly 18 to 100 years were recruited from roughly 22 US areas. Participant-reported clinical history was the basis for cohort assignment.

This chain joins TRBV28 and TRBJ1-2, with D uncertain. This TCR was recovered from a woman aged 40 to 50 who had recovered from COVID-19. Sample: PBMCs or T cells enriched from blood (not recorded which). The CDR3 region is CASSLEQFYGYTF. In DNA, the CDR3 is TGTGCCAGCAGTTTAGAACAGTTCTATGGCTACACCTTC.